This T cell receptor beta chain emerged from a study of cytomegalovirus exposure and HLA in healthy donors (dated by TCRdb to 2017 to 2019). Concerning the study at large: An earlier analysis of some 600 of the donors reported about 300 Gb of sequence data and 100 million to 120 million unique TCR beta sequences obtained from approximately 180 million T cells. An early release that covered 500 to 800 HLA-typed donors contained approximately 300 gigabases of sequencing data and approximately 85 million unique TCR sequences. Among the approximately 430 genotyped donors, around 81% belonged to the genetic ancestry cluster associated with self-reported Caucasian donors. The study aimed to test whether cataloging public T cell receptors could reveal signatures of past pathogen exposure. The study used immunosequencing to profile the T cell repertoires of approximately 630 subjects and linked those repertoires to cytomegalovirus serostatus. In addition to the first cohort of 666 subjects, a separate validation cohort of 130 or so different subjects was used. The study combined high-throughput TCR immunosequencing, statistical association of individual TCRs with disease status, and machine learning to predict cytomegalovirus infection status. A later analysis re-analyzed previously published TCR beta repertoires from approximately 700 donors and added high-resolution HLA genotyping to study TCR occurrence patterns. The later analysis used no new phenotypic data to find candidate immune exposures, relying instead on TCR beta sequences and their occurrence across donors. An earlier analysis of 587 of the donors used high-throughput TCR beta sequencing to judge whether each TCR beta V gene segment behaved as functional or pseudogenic. Donor age, sex, ethnicity and CMV serostatus were compiled together with the repertoire data. In a later genetic analysis, genome-wide SNP genotypes for about 65% of the roughly 670 donors were used, and that subset was treated as a discovery cohort. All discovery cohort repertoires had been generated on a single sequencing platform. HLA typing covered class I and class II loci at four-digit resolution. Typing coverage varied by locus: roughly 629-640 donors for A, B, C, DRB1 and DQB1; 500 to 550 for DQA1; more than 600 for DPA1; approximately 470 for DPB1. Because of strong linkage in the cohort, 4 to 6 DR-DQ haplotypes were treated as single units for association and clustering. On average, around 240,000 unique TCR beta nucleotide sequences were sequenced per donor among roughly 430 genotyped donors of the cohort, with about 19% of those sequences being non-productive.

Study-wide findings and limitations: When HLA alleles, especially DR and DQ, strongly co-occurred, attributing TCR associations to individual alleles was difficult. In both the original and validation cohorts, the classifier was reported to diagnose cytomegalovirus status with high specificity and sensitivity. According to the authors, the approach could potentially be generalized to other disease states and immunological phenotypes. Because counts were too low, around 17 rarely observed V segments, including chromosome 9 orphons, were left out of the earlier analysis of about 620 of the donors. Some IMGT-functional V segments, including TRBV6-2 and TRBV6-3, could not be distinguished by the 87-base-pair reads and were therefore excluded. The presence/absence analyses assumed that sequencing depth was roughly uniform across donors, and that assumption may not be true. V-gene and J-gene trimming of TCR beta chains was associated with a missense DCLRE1C variant in a later genetic analysis, and the association was replicated in an independent cohort. In an earlier analysis of about 600 of the donors, most TCR beta V segments appeared in productive rearrangements about 90% or about 30% of the time, broadly matching IMGT annotations. According to a later genetic analysis, donors in an Asian-associated ancestry cluster had fewer N-insertions in productive TCRs than the approximately 610-donor mean. A further reported finding was that TCR beta sequences accurately predicted the HLA-A and HLA-B alleles for most subjects in the first cohort. In this cohort, only TCR beta chains were sequenced, and detectable features were limited by the absence of alpha or paired-chain data. Correlated functional status among segregating V segments might reflect linkage disequilibrium, but an unknown experimental factor could not be ruled out. According to a later analysis, most CMV-associated TCR beta chains appeared to be HLA-restricted, and the HLA associations seemed to be driven largely by CMV exposure. Three of the identified cytomegalovirus-associated TCR beta chains were confirmed in vitro to be specific for cytomegalovirus antigens. Immune exposure information for the cohort was limited to CMV serostatus. In a later analysis, several top co-occurrence clusters were reported to appear linked to parvovirus B19, influenza, CMV and Epstein-Barr virus. In a later analysis, HLA-associated TCR beta chains showed more clonal expansion and lower generation probabilities than non-associated chains that were equally common. The study gave a list of 150 to 200 TCR beta chains associated with cytomegalovirus. Most TCR sequences were seen in very few donors, while some public TCRs were found in many individuals. Because some donors lacked HLA typing at each locus, the association tests relied only on the typed subset. A group of highly shared sequence variants was considered likely to be a technical artifact of the sequencing pipeline. In a later analysis, 16,951 TCR beta sequences were associated with specific HLA alleles at a false discovery rate of 0.05. In a later analysis, TCR association rates were found to vary across HLA loci, with the most associated TCRs seen for DRB1 alleles and the fewest for HLA-C alleles.

The germline V gene provides CDR1 MRHNA and CDR2 SNTAGT. V is reduced by 3 bases and J by 8 bases, leaving a spacing of 16 bases between them. Counted from cysteine to phenylalanine, this CDR3 has 14 amino acids. Only the CDR3 DNA stays, 42 bases, in frame from base 1. In total, 630 or so healthy bone marrow donors made up the cohort. At the time of sampling, every cohort member was nominally healthy, though immune exposures that went unrecorded were likely present. The donor tested CMV seronegative, placing the donor among the roughly 340 seronegative members of the cohort. A peripheral blood sample was collected from each donor, and TCR beta sequencing was performed on peripheral blood mononuclear cells. Genomic DNA was extracted from the blood cell samples with the Qiagen DNeasy Blood Extraction Kit. Receptor amplification or capture employed the immunoSEQ multiplex PCR assay. A mixture of 60 forward primers for TCR Vbeta segments and 13 reverse primers for TCR Jbeta segments was used in the multiplex PCR. A multiplex PCR assay on genomic DNA amplified the CDR3 region of rearranged TCR beta genes. The amplified TCR beta libraries were sequenced on the Illumina HiSeq System as 87-base-pair reads. In the paper's pipeline: A later analysis counted some 80 million unique TCR beta chains across the 670 or so repertoires, and roughly 9.9 million of these chains were shared by at least two donors. Raw reads were error-corrected and collapsed into unique sequences by a nearest-neighbor algorithm in which closely related sequences were merged to remove PCR and sequencing errors. To assign V, D and J gene segments, CDR3 sequences were aligned to IMGT reference sequences. For a sequence to be retained, a match of at least six nucleotides to both a V gene segment and a J gene segment was required. A rearrangement counted as productive if the CDR3 had no stop codons and remained in frame with V and J, and every other rearrangement counted as non-productive. CDR3 was defined by IMGT convention, running from the second conserved V-encoded cysteine to the conserved J-encoded phenylalanine. The earlier analysis of 500 to 650 of the donors excluded any sequence lacking an unambiguous match to a single V gene segment. An earlier analysis of some 500 of the donors classified V segments as functional when productive rearrangements were above 56.7% and as segregating when the standard deviation between donors was above 5%. A statistical classification framework was developed to diagnose cytomegalovirus status using the catalog of TCR beta chain sequences. A later analysis assigned V and J genes by comparing TCR nucleotide sequences with IMGT/GENE-DB human TR gene sequences. In a later analysis, CDR3 sequences and most-parsimonious VDJ recombination scenarios were assigned using the TCRdist pipeline. In a later analysis, each TCR beta chain was defined by its CDR3 amino acid sequence together with its V-gene family, and reads without a unique V-gene family were excluded. A later analysis removed several hundred highly shared, low-generation-probability nucleotide sequences to deal with suspected cross-contamination and a sequencing artifact. In a later analysis, a clonal expansion index for each public chain was calculated from normalized within-repertoire ranks of inferred template counts. In a later analysis, generation probabilities were computed using a VDJ recombination model fitted to out-of-frame rearrangements, and the results were checked against IGoR. A later analysis scored TCR-TCR, TCR-HLA and TCR-CMV co-occurrence with hypergeometric tests, applying a repertoire-size bias correction to TCR pairs. False discovery rates were estimated in a later analysis by permuting HLA or CMV assignments 20 times. In a later analysis, co-occurring TCRs were grouped using DBSCAN, and TCRdist sequence similarity was added for clustering within HLA-allele-positive subsets. Repertoires with fewer than 30,000 or more than 120,000 public chains were left out of co-occurrence clustering, as were a handful of repertoires with anomalous nucleotide sharing. Entries here come from immuneACCESS through TCRdb and include only in-frame sequences with V and J called. Some clones fail to appear in such tables; in the studies checked, an unresolved V gene covers under half of the shortfall, and the cause of the remainder is unknown. V and J calls and clone size come straight from that table; D and trimming were deduced from the DNA. This sample lists 150,000 to 250,000 clones; roughly 79% were detected once. The ten top clones hold approximately 2.1% of the sample.

Note on this clone: Its recognized antigen is unknown. Base qualities are not provided; no much larger clone lies one nucleotide away.

The sequenced sample was PBMCs. This clonotype was sampled from a man between 25 and 39 years old in good health and CMV-seronegative. The chain uses TRBV6-4 and TRBJ1-2; TRBD1 is a possible D gene, resting on 6 matching bases. Here is the DNA: TGTGCCAGCAGTGATATTGGGGGGGCTGGAGGCTACACCTTC. Its coded protein is CASSDIGGAGGYTF.